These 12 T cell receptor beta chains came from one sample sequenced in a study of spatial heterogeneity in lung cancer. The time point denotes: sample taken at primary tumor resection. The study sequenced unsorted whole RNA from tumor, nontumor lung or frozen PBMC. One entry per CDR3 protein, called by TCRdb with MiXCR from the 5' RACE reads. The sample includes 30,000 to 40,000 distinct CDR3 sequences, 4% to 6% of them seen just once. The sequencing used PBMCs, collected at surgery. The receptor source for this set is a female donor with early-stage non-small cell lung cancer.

The CDR3 spells CASRPFEDEQYF. CDR3 DNA sequence: TGTGCCAGCAGGCCGTTTGAAGATGAGCAGTACTTC. The chain has TRBV2 and TRBJ2-7, with D unresolved. The CDR3 extends over 12 amino acids. The V and J ends lost 6 bases and 7 bases respectively, with 13 bases between them. Germline lookup yields CDR1 SNHLY and CDR2 FYNNEI.

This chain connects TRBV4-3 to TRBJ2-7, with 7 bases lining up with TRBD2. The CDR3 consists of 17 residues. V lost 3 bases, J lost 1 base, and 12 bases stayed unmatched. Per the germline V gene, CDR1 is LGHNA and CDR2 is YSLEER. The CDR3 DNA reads TGCGCCAGCAGCCATAGCTTGGGAGGGCTAGGATCCTACGAGCAGTACTTC. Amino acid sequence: CASSHSLGGLGSYEQYF.

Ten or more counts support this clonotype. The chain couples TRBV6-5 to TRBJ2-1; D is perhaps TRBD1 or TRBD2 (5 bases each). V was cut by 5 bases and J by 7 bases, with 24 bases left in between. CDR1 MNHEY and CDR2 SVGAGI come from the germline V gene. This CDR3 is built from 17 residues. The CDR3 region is CASSPIVGATTLNEQFF. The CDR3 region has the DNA TGTGCCAGCAGTCCAATAGTCGGGGCCACAACTTTAAATGAGCAGTTCTTC.

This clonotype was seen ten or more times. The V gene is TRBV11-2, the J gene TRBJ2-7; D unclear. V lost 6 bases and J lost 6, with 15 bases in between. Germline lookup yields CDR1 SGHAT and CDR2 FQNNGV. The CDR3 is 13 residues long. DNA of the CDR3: TGTGCCAGCAGACAAAGGAGCCCCCTCGAGCAGTACTTC. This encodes CASRQRSPLEQYF.

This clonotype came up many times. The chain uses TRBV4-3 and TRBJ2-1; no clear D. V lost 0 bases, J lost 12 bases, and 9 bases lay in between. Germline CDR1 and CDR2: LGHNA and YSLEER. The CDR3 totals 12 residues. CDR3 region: CASSQEDGWQFF. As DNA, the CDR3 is TGCGCCAGCAGCCAAGAAGACGGTTGGCAGTTCTTC.

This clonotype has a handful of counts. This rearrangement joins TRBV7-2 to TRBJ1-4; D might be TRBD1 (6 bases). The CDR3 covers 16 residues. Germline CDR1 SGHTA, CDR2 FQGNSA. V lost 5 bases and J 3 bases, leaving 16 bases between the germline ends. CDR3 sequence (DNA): TGTGCCAGCAGCCACCAAACAGGGTCGGCTAATGAAAAACTGTTTTTT. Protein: CASSHQTGSANEKLFF.

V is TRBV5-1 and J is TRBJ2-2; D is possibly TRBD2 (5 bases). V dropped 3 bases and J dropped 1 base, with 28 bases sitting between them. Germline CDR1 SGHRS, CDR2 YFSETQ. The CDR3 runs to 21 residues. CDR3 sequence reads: CASSYRAVGLGYLENTGELFF. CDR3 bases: TGCGCCAGCAGCTACCGAGCGGTAGGACTGGGGTATTTAGAGAACACCGGGGAGCTGTTTTTT.

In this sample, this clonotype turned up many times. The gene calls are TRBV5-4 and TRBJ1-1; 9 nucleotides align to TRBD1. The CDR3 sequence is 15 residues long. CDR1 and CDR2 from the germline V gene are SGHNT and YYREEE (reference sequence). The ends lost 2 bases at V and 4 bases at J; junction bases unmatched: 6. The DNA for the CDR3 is TGTGCCAGCAGCTTACGGGGACAGGGAGTCACTGAAGCTTTCTTT. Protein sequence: CASSLRGQGVTEAFF.

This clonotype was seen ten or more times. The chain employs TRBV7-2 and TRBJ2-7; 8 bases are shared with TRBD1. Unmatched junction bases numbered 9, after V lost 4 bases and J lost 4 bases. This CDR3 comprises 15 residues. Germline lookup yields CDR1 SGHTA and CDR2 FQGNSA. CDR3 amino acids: CASSWTGRAGYEQYF. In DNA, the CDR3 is TGTGCCAGCAGCTGGACAGGGCGTGCAGGGTACGAGCAGTACTTC. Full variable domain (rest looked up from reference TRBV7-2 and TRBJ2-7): GAGVSQSPSNKVTEKGKDVELRCDPISGHTALYWYRQSLGQGLEFLIYFQGNSAPDKSGLPSDRFSAERTGGSVSTLTIQRTQQEDSAVYLCASSWTGRAGYEQYFGPGTRLTVT.

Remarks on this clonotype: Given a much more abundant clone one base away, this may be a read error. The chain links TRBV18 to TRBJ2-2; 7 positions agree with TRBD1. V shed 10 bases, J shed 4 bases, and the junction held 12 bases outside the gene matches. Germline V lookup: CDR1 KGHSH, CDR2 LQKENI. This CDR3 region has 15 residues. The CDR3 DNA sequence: TGTGCCATCTCCCTCCGAGGGGACAGCACCGGGGAGCTGTTTTTT. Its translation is CAISLRGDSTGELFF.

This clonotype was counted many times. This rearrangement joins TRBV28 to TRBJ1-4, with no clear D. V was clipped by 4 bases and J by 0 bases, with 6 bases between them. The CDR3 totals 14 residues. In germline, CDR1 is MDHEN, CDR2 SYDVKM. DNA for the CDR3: TGTGCCAGCAGTTCGACAACAACTAATGAAAAACTGTTTTTT. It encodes CASSSTTTNEKLFF.

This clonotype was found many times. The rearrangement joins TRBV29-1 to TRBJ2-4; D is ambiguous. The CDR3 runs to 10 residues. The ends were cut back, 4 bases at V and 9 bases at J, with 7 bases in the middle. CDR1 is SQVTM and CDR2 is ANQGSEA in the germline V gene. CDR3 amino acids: CSVGDAIQYF. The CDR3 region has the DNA TGCAGCGTTGGGGATGCCATTCAGTACTTC.